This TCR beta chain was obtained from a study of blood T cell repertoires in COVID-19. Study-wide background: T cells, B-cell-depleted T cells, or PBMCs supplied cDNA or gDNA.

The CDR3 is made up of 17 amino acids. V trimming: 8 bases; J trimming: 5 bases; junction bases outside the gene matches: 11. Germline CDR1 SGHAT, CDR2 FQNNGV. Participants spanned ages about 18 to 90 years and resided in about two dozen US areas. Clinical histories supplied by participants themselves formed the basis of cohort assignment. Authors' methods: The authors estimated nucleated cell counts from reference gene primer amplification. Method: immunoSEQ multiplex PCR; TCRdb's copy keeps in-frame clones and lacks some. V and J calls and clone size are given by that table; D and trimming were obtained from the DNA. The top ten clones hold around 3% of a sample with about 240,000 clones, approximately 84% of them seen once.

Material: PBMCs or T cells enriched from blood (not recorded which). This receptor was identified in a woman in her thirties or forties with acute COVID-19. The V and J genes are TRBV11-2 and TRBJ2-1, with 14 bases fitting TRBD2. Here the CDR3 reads CASGGLAGVNRDNEQFF. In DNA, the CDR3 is TGTGCCAGCGGGGGACTAGCGGGAGTTAATAGAGACAATGAGCAGTTCTTC. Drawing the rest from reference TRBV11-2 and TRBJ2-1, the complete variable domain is EAGVAQSPRYKIIEKRQSVAFWCNPISGHATLYWYQQILGQGPKLLIQFQNNGVVDDSQLPKDRFSAERLKGVDSTLKIQPAKLEDSAVYLCASGGLAGVNRDNEQFFGPGTRLTVL.